The sequence of this TCR beta chain was determined in a study of blood T cell repertoires in COVID-19. Study in general: From T cells, B-cell-depleted T cells, or PBMCs came the material, which was cDNA or gDNA.

The V and J ends lost 5 bases and 10 bases respectively, with 12 bases between them. Germline V gene sequence: CDR1 GTSNPN, CDR2 SVGIG (reference sequence). CDR3 length equals 12 residues. As processed by the authors: By means of reference gene primer amplification, nucleated cell counts were estimated. Assay used: immunoSEQ multiplex PCR; TCRdb lists only in-frame clones, some missing. The V and J calls and the clone size are those of that table, but D and trimming were determined from the DNA. The table has 450,000 or so clones, around 90% seen once. Sequencing was done on a sample of peripheral blood. The V gene is TRBV30, the J gene TRBJ1-6; D is possibly TRBD1 (6 bases). This receptor was identified in a man between 18 and 35 years old with COVID-19, enrolled during active disease. The DNA for the CDR3 is TGTGCCTGGGACAGGTCGGGCTCACCCCTCCACTTT. The encoded protein is CAWDRSGSPLHF.